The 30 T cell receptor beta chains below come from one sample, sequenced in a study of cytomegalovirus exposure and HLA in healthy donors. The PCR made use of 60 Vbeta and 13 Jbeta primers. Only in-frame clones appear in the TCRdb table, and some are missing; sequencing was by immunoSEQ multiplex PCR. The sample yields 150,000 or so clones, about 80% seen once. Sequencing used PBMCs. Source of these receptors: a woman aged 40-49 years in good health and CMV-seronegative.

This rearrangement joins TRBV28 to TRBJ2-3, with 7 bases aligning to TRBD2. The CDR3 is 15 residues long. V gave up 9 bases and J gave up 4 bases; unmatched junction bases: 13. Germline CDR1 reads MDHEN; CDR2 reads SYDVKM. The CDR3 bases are TGTGCCAGTATCCGGGGGGTCCCCCGAGCAGATACGCAGTATTTT. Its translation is CASIRGVPRADTQYF.

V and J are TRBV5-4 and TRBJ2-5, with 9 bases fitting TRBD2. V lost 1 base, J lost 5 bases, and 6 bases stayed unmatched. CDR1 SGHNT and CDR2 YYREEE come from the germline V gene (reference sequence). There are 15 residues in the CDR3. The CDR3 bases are TGTGCCAGCAGCTTGTCTTCTAGCGGGAAGGAGACCCAGTACTTC. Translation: CASSLSSSGKETQYF.

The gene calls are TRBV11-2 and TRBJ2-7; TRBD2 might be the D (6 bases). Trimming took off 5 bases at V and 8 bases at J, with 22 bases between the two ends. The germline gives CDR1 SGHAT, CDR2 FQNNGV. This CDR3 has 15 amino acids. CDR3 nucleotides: TGTGCCAGCAGCCCCCGGGACGGGCGGGGAGGTCAGCAGTACTTC. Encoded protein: CASSPRDGRGGQQYF.

CDR3 nucleotide sequence: TGTGCCAGCAGTTACGTACAGGGAAATGAAAAACTGTTTTTT. It translates to CASSYVQGNEKLFF. The chain couples TRBV6-5 to TRBJ1-4; maybe TRBD1 (6 bases). The CDR3 loop spans 14 amino acids. Germline assignment: CDR1 MNHEY and CDR2 SVGAGI. Trimming removed 2 bases at V and 5 bases at J, with 9 bases between.

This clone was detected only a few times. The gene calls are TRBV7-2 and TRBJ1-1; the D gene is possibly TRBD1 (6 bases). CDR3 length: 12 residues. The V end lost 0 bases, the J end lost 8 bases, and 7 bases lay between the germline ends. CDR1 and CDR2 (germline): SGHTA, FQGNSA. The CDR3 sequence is CASSLAQGEAFF. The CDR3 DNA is TGTGCCAGCAGCTTAGCGCAGGGGGAAGCTTTCTTT.

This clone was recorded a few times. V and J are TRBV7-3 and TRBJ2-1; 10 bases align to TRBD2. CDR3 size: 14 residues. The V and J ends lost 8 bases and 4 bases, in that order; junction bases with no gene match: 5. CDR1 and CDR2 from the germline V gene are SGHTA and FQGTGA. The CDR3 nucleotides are TGTGCCAGCGCCCCTAGCGGGAGTTACAATGAGCAGTTCTTC. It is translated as CASAPSGSYNEQFF.

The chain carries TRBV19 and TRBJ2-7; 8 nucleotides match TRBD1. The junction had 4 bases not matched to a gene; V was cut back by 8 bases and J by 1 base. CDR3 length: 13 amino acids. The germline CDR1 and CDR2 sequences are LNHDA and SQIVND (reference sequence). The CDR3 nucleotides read TGTGCCAGTCAGAGACAGGGGTCCTACGAGCAGTACTTC. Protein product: CASQRQGSYEQYF. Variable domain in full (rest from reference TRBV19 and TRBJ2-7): DGGITQSPKYLFRKEGQNVTLSCEQNLNHDAMYWYRQDPGQGLRLIYYSQIVNDFQKGDIAEGYSVSREKKESFPLTVTSAQKNPTAFYLCASQRQGSYEQYFGPGTRLTVT.

CDR3 coding DNA: TGTGCCAGCAGCATAACAGGGGCCAATGAAAAACTGTTTTTT. Its translation is CASSITGANEKLFF. The rearrangement uses TRBV7-2 and TRBJ1-4; 7 bases align to TRBD1. CDR1 and CDR2 (germline): SGHTA, FQGNSA. The CDR3 is 14 residues long. V trimming: 5 bases; J trimming: 5 bases; junction bases outside the gene matches: 5. Based on the CDR3 plus reference TRBV7-2 and TRBJ1-4, the full variable domain is GAGVSQSPSNKVTEKGKDVELRCDPISGHTALYWYRQSLGQGLEFLIYFQGNSAPDKSGLPSDRFSAERTGGSVSTLTIQRTQQEDSAVYLCASSITGANEKLFFGSGTQLSVL.

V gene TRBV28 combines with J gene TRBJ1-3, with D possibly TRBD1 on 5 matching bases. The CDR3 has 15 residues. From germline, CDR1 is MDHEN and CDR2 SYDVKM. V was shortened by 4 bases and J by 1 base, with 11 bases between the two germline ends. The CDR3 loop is CASSSLTVSGNTIYF. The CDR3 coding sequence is TGTGCCAGCAGTTCCCTGACAGTTTCTGGAAACACCATATATTTT. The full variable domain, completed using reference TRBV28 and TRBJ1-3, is DVKVTQSSRYLVKRTGEKVFLECVQDMDHENMFWYRQDPGLGLRLIYFSYDVKMKEKGDIPEGYSVSREKKERFSLILESASTNQTSMYLCASSSLTVSGNTIYFGEGSWLTVV.

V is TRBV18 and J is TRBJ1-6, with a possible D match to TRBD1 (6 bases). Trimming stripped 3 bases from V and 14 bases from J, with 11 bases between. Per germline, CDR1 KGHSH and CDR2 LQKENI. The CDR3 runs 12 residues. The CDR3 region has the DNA TGTGCCAGCTCACCTCCCGAGGGGGCCCTCCACTTT. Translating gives CASSPPEGALHF.

The CDR3 reads CASSLGVGSGGTRAEQYF. The CDR3 DNA follows: TGCGCCAGCAGCTTGGGTGTAGGGAGTGGCGGGACTCGGGCCGAGCAGTACTTC. The gene calls are TRBV5-1 and TRBJ2-7, with TRBD2 as a possible D gene (6 bases). V dropped 0 bases and J dropped 6 bases, with 25 bases sitting between them. Germline V gene data show CDR1 as SGHRS and CDR2 as YFSETQ. The CDR3 is 18 amino acids.

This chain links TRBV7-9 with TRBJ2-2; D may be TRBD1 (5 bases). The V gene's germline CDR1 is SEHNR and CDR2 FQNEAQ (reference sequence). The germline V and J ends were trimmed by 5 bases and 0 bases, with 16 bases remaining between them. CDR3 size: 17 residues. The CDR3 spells CASSTNPGSANTGELFF. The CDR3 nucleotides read TGTGCCAGCAGCACCAACCCAGGGTCAGCGAACACCGGGGAGCTGTTTTTT. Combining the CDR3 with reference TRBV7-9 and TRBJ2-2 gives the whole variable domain DTGVSQNPRHKITKRGQNVTFRCDPISEHNRLYWYRQTLGQGPEFLTYFQNEAQLEKSRLLSDRFSAERPKGSFSTLEIQRTEQGDSAMYLCASSTNPGSANTGELFFGEGSRLTVL.

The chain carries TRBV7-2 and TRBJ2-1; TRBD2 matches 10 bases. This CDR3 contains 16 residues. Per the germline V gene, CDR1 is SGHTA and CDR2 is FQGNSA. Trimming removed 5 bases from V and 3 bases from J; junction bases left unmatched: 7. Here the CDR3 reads CASSPKAGGLYNEQFF. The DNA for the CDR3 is TGTGCCAGCAGCCCAAAAGCGGGGGGGCTCTACAATGAGCAGTTCTTC.

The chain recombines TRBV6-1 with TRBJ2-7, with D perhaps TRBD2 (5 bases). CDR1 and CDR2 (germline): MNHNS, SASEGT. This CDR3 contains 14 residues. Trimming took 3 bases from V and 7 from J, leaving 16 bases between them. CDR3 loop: CASSEGDTATEQYF. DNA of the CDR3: TGTGCCAGCAGTGAGGGAGACACAGCTACGGAGCAGTACTTC.

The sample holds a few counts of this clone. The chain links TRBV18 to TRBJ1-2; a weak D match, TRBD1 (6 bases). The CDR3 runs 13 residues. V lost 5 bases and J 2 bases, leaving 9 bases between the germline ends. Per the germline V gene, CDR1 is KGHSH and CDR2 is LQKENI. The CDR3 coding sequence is TGTGCCAGCTCATCCGACAGGAACTATGGCTACACCTTC. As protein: CASSSDRNYGYTF.

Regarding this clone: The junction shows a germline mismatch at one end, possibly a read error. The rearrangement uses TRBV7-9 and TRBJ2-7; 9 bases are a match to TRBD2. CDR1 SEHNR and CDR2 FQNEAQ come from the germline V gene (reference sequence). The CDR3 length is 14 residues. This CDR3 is CSSSLLAGVDEQYF. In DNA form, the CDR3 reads TGTTCCAGCAGCTTATTAGCGGGAGTGGACGAGCAGTACTTC.

In DNA form, the CDR3 reads TGTGCCAGCAGCGGACACACAGATACGCAGTATTTT. This encodes CASSGHTDTQYF. The chain carries TRBV9 and TRBJ2-3; D is uncertain. The germline gives CDR1 SGDLS, CDR2 YYNGEE. The V and J ends lost 3 bases and 2 bases respectively, with 4 bases between them. The CDR3 has 12 residues.

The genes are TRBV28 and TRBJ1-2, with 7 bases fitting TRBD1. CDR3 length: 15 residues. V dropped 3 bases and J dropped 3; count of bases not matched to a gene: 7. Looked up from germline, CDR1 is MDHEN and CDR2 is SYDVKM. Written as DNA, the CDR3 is TGTGCCAGCAGTTTCCCCCCCGGGACAGACTATGGCTACACCTTC. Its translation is CASSFPPGTDYGYTF.

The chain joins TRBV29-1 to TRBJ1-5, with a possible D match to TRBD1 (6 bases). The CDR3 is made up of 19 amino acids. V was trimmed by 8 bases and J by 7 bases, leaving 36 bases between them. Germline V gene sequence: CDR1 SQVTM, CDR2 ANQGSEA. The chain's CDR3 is CSLHRGGRSQGLFWQPQHF. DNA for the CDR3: TGCAGCCTTCACCGGGGGGGGCGAAGCCAGGGCTTGTTTTGGCAGCCCCAGCATTTT.

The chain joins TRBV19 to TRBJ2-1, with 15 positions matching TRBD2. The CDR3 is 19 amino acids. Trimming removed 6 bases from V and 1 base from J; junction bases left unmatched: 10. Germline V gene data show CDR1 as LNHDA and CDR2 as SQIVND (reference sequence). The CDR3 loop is CASRDPGLAGGSSYNEQFF. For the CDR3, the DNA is TGTGCCAGTAGGGATCCGGGACTAGCGGGAGGTAGTTCCTACAATGAGCAGTTCTTC.

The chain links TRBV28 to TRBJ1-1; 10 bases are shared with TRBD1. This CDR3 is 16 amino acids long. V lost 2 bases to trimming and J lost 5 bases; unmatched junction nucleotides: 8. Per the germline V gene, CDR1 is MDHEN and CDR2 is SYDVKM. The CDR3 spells CASSLKGTGEYTEAFF. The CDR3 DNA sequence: TGTGCCAGCAGTTTAAAGGGGACAGGGGAGTATACTGAAGCTTTCTTT.

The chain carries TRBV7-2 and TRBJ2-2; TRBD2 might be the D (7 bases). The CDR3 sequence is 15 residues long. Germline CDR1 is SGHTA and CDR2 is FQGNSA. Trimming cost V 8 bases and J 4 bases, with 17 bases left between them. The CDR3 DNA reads TGTGCCAGCTCAAATGGGGGCGGGAGCACCGGGGAGCTGTTTTTT. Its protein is CASSNGGGSTGELFF.

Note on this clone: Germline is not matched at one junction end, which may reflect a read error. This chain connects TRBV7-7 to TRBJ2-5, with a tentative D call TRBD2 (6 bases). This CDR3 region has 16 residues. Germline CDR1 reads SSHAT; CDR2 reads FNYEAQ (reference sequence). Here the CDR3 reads CASSLKSSGSQETQYF. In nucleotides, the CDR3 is TGTGCTAGCAGCTTGAAATCCTCCGGGAGTCAAGAGACCCAGTACTTC.

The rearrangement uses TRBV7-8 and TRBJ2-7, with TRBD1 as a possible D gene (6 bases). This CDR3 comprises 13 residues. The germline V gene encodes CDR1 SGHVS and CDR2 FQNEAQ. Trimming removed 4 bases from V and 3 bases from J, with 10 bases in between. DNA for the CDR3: TGTGCCAGCAGCTATCAGGGGCACTACGAGCAGTACTTC. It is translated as CASSYQGHYEQYF. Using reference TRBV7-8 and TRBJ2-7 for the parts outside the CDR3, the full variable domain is GAGVSQSPRYKVAKRGQDVALRCDPISGHVSLFWYQQALGQGPEFLTYFQNEAQLDKSGLPSDRFFAERPEGSVSTLKIQRTQQEDSAVYLCASSYQGHYEQYFGPGTRLTVT.

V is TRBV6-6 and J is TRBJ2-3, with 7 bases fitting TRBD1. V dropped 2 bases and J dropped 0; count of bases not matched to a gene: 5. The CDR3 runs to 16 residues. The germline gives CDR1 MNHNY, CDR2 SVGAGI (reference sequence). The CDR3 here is CASSYEGQLSTDTQYF. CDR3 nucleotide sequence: TGTGCCAGCAGTTACGAGGGACAGCTAAGCACAGATACGCAGTATTTT.

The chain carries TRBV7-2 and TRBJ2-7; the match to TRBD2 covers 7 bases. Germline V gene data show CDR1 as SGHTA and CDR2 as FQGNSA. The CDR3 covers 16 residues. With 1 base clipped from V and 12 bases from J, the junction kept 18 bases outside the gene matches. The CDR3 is CASSLEVLAGYPKWYF. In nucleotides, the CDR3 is TGTGCCAGCAGCTTAGAGGTCTTAGCGGGCTACCCCAAGTGGTACTTC. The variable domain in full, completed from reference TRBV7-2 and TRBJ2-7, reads GAGVSQSPSNKVTEKGKDVELRCDPISGHTALYWYRQSLGQGLEFLIYFQGNSAPDKSGLPSDRFSAERTGGSVSTLTIQRTQQEDSAVYLCASSLEVLAGYPKWYFGPGTRLTVT.

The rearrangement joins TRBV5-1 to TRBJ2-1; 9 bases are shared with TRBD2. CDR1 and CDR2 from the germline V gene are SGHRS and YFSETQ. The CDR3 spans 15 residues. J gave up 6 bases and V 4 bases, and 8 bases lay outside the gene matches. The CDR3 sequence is CASSPSLAGVNEQFF. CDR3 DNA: TGCGCCAGCAGCCCGTCCTTAGCGGGAGTCAATGAGCAGTTCTTC.

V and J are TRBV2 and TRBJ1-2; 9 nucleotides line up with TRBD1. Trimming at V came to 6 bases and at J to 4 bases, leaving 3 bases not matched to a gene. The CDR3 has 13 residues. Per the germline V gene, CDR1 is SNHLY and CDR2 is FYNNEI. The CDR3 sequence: CASRDRGRYGYTF. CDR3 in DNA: TGTGCCAGCAGGGACAGGGGTCGCTATGGCTACACCTTC. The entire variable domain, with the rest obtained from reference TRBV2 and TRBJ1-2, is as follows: EPEVTQTPSHQVTQMGQEVILRCVPISNHLYFYWYRQILGQKVEFLVSFYNNEISEKSEIFDDQFSVERPDGSNFTLKIRSTKLEDSAMYFCASRDRGRYGYTFGSGTRLTVV.

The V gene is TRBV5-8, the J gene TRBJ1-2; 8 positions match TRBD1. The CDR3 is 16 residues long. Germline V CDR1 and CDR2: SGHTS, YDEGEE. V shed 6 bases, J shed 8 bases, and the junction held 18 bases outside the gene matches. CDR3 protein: CASNLQGATRITGYTF. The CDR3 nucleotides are TGTGCCAGCAACCTCCAGGGGGCCACAAGGATTACCGGCTACACCTTC.

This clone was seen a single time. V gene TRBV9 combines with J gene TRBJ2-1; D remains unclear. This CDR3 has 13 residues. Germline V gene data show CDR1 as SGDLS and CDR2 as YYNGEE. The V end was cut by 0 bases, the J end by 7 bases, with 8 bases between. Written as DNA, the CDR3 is TGTGCCAGCAGCGTAGGGTGGGCTAATGAGCAGTTCTTC. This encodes CASSVGWANEQFF.